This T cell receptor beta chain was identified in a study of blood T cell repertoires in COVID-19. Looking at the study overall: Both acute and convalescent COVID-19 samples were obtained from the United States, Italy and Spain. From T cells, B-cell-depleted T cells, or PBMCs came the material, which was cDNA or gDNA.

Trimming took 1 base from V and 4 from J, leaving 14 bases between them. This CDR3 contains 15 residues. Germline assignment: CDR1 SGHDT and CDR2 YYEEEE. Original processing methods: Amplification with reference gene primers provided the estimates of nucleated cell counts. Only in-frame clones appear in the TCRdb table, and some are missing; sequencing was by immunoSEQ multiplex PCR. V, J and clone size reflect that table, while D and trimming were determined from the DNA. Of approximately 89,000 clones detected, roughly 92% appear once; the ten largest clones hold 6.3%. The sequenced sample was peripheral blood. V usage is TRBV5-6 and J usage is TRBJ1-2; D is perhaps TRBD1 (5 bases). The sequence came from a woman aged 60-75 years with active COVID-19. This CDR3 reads CASSLRTGVVYGYTF. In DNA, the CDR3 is TGTGCCAGCAGCTTGAGAACAGGTGTAGTCTATGGCTACACCTTC.